The 9 T cell receptor beta chains listed next were all sequenced from one sample in a study of blood T cell repertoires in COVID-19 (dated by TCRdb to 2020 to 2022). Library preparation used the immunoSEQ multiplex PCR assay. Sourced from immuneACCESS, this table was stored by TCRdb with only in-frame sequences that have V and J called. A share of the clones is absent; for the studies checked, an unresolved V gene accounts for under half, and the remainder has no known explanation. In all, the sample holds more than 95,000 clones, and 85% to 90% of those were seen once. The top ten clonotypes cover about 5.1% of the sample. Sequencing was performed on peripheral blood. Source of these receptors: a human donor in a cohort sampled during active COVID-19.

DNA for the CDR3: TGCGCCAGCAGCCCGACAGGTGGAGCCAAAAACATTCAGTACTTC. Its protein product is CASSPTGGAKNIQYF. The rearrangement links TRBV4-1 to TRBJ2-4; a possible D gene is TRBD1 (6 bases). Between the trimmed V and J ends, which lost 4 bases and 0 bases, there was a span of 10 bases. From germline, CDR1 is MGHRA and CDR2 YSYEKL. The CDR3 is 15 amino acids.

The chain employs TRBV6-6 and TRBJ2-3; 7 nucleotides align to TRBD2. Germline V lookup: CDR1 MNHNY, CDR2 SVGAGI (reference sequence). The CDR3 extends over 14 amino acids. After removal of 6 bases from V and 0 bases from J, the junction contained 3 bases not matched to a gene. This CDR3 is CASRAGLSTDTQYF. CDR3 sequence (DNA): TGTGCCAGCAGAGCGGGACTGAGCACAGATACGCAGTATTTT.

V is TRBV14 and J is TRBJ2-7; no clear D gene. This CDR3 is 13 amino acids long. V lost 4 bases and J 3 bases, leaving 10 bases between the germline ends. The V gene's germline CDR1 is SGHDN and CDR2 FVKESK. DNA of the CDR3: TGTGCCAGCAGCCGTCGTTATAGCTACGAGCAGTACTTC. Its protein product is CASSRRYSYEQYF. The full variable domain, with the rest looked up from reference TRBV14 and TRBJ2-7, is EAGVTQFPSHSVIEKGQTVTLRCDPISGHDNLYWYRRVMGKEIKFLLHFVKESKQDESGMPNNRFLAERTGGTYSTLKVQPAELEDSGVYFCASSRRYSYEQYFGPGTRLTVT.

The chain carries TRBV5-1 and TRBJ2-1; 7 bases line up with TRBD2. Germline V gene sequence: CDR1 SGHRS, CDR2 YFSETQ. The CDR3 runs to 16 residues. V lost 0 bases, J lost 3 bases, and 6 bases stayed unmatched. The CDR3 is CASSLARLALYNEQFF. The CDR3 DNA is TGCGCCAGCAGCTTGGCTCGACTAGCCCTCTACAATGAGCAGTTCTTC.

V usage is TRBV6-2 or TRBV6-3 and J usage is TRBJ2-1; D might be TRBD1 (6 bases). Trimming stripped 5 bases from V and 9 bases from J, with 14 bases between. Per germline, CDR1 MNHEY and CDR2 SVGEGT. This CDR3 comprises 13 residues. This chain's CDR3 is CASSTGFMGEQFF. The CDR3, as DNA: TGTGCCAGCAGTACAGGGTTTATGGGTGAGCAGTTCTTC.

The rearrangement links TRBV27 to TRBJ1-5, with D tentatively TRBD1 (6 bases). Trimming cost V 6 bases and J 9 bases, with 24 bases left between them. CDR1 and CDR2 from the germline V gene are MNHEY and SMNVEV (reference sequence). CDR3 length: 16 amino acids. CDR3 protein: CASSYLPPDRTRPQHF. The CDR3 DNA sequence: TGTGCCAGCAGCTACCTCCCCCCCGACAGGACTCGGCCCCAGCATTTT.

This clone was detected once. This chain links TRBV2 with TRBJ1-5, with TRBD1 matching 7 bases. The germline CDR1 and CDR2 sequences are SNHLY and FYNNEI. V dropped 3 bases and J dropped 6; count of bases not matched to a gene: 8. The CDR3 length is 15 residues. This chain's CDR3 is CASSEMDRSRQPQHF. For the CDR3, the DNA is TGTGCCAGCAGTGAGATGGACAGGTCGCGTCAGCCCCAGCATTTT.

The chain carries TRBV6-5 and TRBJ2-5, with 10 positions matching TRBD2. The V and J ends lost 2 bases and 3 bases, in that order; junction bases with no gene match: 6. The CDR3 loop spans 16 amino acids. The germline V gene has CDR1 MNHEY and CDR2 SVGAGI. For the CDR3, the DNA is TGTGCCAGCAGTTACGAACCTAGCGGGGGCAAAGAGACCCAGTACTTC. Its translation: CASSYEPSGGKETQYF.

The chain employs TRBV19 and TRBJ2-7; D is unresolved. Germline V gives CDR1 LNHDA, CDR2 SQIVND (reference sequence). Trimming removed 3 bases from V and 4 bases from J, with 19 bases in between. CDR3 length: 16 amino acids. DNA of the CDR3: TGTGCCAGTAGTATTGTCCTTTTGCCAGCGTCTTACGAGCAGTACTTC. Translated, it gives CASSIVLLPASYEQYF. The full variable domain, completed using reference TRBV19 and TRBJ2-7, is DGGITQSPKYLFRKEGQNVTLSCEQNLNHDAMYWYRQDPGQGLRLIYYSQIVNDFQKGDIAEGYSVSREKKESFPLTVTSAQKNPTAFYLCASSIVLLPASYEQYFGPGTRLTVT.